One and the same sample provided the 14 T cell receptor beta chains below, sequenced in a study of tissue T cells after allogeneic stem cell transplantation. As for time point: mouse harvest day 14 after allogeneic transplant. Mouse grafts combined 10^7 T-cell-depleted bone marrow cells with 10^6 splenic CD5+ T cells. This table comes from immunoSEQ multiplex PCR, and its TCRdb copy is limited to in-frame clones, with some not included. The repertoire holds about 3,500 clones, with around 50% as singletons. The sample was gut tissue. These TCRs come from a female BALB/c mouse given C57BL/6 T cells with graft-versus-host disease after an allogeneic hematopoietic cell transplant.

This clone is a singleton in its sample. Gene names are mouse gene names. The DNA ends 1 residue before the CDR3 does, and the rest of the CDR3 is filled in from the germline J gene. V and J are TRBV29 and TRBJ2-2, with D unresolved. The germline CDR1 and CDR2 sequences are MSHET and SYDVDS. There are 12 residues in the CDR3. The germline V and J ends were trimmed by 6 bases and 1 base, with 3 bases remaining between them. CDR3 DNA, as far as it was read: TGTGCTAGCAGAATAAACACCGGGCAGCTCTAC. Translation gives CASRINTGQLY. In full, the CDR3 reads CASRINTGQLYF.

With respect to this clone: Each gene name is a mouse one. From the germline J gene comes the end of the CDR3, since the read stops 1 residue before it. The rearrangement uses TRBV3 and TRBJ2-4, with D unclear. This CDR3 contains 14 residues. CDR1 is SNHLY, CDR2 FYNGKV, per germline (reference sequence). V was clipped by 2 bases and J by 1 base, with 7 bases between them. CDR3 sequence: CASSLSGGQNTLYF. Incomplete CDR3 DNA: TGTGCCAGCAGCTTATCGGGCGGTCAAAACACCTTGTAC. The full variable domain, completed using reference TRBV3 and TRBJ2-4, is GPKVLQIPSHQIIDMGQMVTLNCDPVSNHLYFYWYKQILGQQMEFLVNFYNGKVMEKSKLFKDQFSVERPDGSYFTLKIQPTALEDSAVYFCASSLSGGQNTLYFGAGTRLSVL.

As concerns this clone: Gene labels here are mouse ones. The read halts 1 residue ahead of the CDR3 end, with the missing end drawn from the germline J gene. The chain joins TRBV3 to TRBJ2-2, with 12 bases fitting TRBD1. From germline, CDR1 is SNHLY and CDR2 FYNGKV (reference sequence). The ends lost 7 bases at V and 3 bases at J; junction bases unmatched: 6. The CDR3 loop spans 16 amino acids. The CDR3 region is CASNRDRGQDTGQLYF. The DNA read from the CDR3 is TGTGCCAGCAACCGGGACAGGGGGCAGGACACCGGGCAGCTCTAC.

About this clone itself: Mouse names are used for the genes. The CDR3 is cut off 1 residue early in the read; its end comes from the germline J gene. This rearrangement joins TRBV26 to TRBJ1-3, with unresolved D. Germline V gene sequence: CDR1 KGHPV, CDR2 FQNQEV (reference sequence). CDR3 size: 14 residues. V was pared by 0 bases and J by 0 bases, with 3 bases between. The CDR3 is CASSLSVSGNTLYF. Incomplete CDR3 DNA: TGTGCCAGCAGTCTGTCAGTTTCTGGAAATACGCTCTAT.

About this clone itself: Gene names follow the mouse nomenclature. The CDR3 here is CASSLAAGRGSNERLFF. Incomplete CDR3 DNA: TGTGCCAGCAGCTTAGCGGCGGGCAGGGGTTCCAACGAAAGATTATTT. This rearrangement joins TRBV3 to TRBJ1-4; TRBD1 might be the D (6 bases). The read ends 1 residue shy of where the CDR3 ends; the end is completed using the germline J gene. V lost 0 bases, J lost 1 base, and 12 bases lay in between. Germline V gene data show CDR1 as SNHLY and CDR2 as FYNGKV (reference sequence). This CDR3 spans 17 amino acids.

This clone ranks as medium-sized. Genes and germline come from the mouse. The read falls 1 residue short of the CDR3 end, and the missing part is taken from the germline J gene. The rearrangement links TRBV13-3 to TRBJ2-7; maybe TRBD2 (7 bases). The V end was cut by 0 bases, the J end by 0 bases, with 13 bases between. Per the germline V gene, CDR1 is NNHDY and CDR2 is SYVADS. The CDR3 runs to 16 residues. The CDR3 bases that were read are TGTGCCAGCAGTGATGCACGGGGGGCCGACTCCTATGAACAGTAC. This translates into CASSDARGADSYEQY. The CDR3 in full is CASSDARGADSYEQYF.

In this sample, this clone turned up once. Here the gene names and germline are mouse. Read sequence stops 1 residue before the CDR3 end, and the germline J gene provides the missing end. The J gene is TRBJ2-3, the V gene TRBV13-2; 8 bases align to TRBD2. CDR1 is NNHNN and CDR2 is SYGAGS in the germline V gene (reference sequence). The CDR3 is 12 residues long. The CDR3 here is CGTGNSAETLYF. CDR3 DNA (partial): TGTGGGACTGGGAATAGTGCAGAAACGCTGTAT.

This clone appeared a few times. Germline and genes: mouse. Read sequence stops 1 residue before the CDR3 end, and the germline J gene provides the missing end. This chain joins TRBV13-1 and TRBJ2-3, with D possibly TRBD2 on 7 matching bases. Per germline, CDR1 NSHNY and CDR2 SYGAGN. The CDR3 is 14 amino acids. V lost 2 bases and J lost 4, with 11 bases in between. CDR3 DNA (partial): TGTGCCAGCAGTGAGCCCTGGGGGCCAGAAACGCTGTAT. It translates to CASSEPWGPETLY. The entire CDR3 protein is CASSEPWGPETLYF.

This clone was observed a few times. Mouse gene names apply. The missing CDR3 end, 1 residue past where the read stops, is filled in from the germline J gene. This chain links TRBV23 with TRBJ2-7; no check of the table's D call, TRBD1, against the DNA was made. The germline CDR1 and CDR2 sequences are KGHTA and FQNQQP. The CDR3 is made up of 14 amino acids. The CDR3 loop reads CSSREDRSSYEQYF. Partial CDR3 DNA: TGCTCCAGCAGGGAGGACAGGAGCTCCTATGAACAGTAC.

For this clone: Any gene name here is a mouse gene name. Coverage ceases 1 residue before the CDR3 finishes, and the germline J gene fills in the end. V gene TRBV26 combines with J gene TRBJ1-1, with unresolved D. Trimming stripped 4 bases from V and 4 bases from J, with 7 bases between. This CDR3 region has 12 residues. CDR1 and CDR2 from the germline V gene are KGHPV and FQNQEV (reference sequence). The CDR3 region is CASSRDITEVFF. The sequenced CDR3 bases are TGTGCCAGCAGTCGCGACATCACAGAAGTCTTC.

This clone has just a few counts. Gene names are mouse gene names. The CDR3 here is CASSLDPRDTGQLYF. CDR3 DNA (partial): TGTGCAAGCAGCTTAGATCCCAGGGACACCGGGCAGCTCTAC. The chain couples TRBV16 to TRBJ2-2, with D tentatively TRBD1 (5 bases). The read finishes 1 residue shy of the CDR3 end, and the germline J gene is used to complete it. The V gene's germline CDR1 is SGHSA and CDR2 FRNQAP. CDR3 length: 15 residues. V shed 0 bases and J shed 3 bases, with 8 bases lying between them.

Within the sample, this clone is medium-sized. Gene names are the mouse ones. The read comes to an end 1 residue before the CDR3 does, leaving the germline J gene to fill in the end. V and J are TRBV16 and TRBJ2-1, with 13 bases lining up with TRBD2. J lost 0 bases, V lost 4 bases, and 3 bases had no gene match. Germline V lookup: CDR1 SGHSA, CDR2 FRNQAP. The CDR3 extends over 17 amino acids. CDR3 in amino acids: CASSSGLGGSNYAEQFF. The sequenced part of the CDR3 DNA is TGTGCAAGCAGCTCGGGACTGGGGGGGTCTAACTATGCTGAGCAGTTC. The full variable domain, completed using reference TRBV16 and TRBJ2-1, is NAGVIQTPRHKVTGKGQEATLWCEPISGHSAVFWYRQTIVQGLEFLTYFRNQAPIDDSGMPKERFSAQMPNQSHSTLKIQSTQPQDSAVYLCASSSGLGGSNYAEQFFGPGTRLTVL.

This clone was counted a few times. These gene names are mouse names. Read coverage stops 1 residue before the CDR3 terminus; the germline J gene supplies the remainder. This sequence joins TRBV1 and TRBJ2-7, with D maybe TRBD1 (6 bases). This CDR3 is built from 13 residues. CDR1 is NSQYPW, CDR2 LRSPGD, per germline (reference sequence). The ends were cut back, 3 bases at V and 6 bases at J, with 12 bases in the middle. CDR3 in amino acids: CTCSAGDKTEQYF. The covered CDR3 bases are TGCACCTGCAGTGCGGGGGACAAAACTGAACAGTAC.

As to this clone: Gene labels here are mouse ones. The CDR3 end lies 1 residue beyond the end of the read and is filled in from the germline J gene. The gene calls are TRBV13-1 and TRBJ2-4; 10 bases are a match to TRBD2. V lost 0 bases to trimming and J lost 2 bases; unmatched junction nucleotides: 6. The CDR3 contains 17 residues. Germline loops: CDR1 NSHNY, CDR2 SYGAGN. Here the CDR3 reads CASSDAWTGGTQNTLYF. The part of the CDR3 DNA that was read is TGTGCCAGCAGTGATGCTTGGACTGGGGGAACTCAAAACACCTTGTAC.